This T cell receptor beta chain derives from a study of blood T cell repertoires in COVID-19. The CDR3 contains 13 residues. The ends lost 7 bases at V and 8 bases at J; junction bases unmatched: 4. CDR1 and CDR2 from the germline V gene are SEHNR and FQNEAQ (reference sequence). Among Cohort 3 donors, those recovered had two negative PCRs, clearance, or symptom resolution. Study processing details: Amplification from reference gene primers served as the basis for estimated nucleated cell counts. Here immunoSEQ multiplex PCR was the method, and the copy in TCRdb shows in-frame clones only, minus some. V, J and clone size are those of that table, while D and trimming were read from the DNA. The sample lists approximately 310,000 clones; around 90% were seen once.

The TCR was taken from a man aged 55 to 70 who had recovered from COVID-19. The chain combines TRBV7-9 with TRBJ1-6, with 8 bases identical to TRBD1. Material: PBMCs or T cells enriched from blood (not recorded which). The CDR3 loop is CASTNRGDSPLHF. The CDR3 DNA reads as TGTGCCAGCACCAACAGGGGGGATTCACCCCTCCACTTT.